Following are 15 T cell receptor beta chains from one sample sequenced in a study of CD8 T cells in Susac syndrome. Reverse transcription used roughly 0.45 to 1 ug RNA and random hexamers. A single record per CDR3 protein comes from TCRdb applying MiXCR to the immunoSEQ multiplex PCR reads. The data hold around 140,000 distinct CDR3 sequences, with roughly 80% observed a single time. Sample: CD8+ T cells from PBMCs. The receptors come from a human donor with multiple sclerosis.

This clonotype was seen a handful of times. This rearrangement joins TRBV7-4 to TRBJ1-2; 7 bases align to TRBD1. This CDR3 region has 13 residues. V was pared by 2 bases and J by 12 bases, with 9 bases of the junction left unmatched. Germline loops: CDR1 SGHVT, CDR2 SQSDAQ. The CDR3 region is CASSLSMGTEDTF. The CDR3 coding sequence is TGTGCCAGCAGCTTAAGCATGGGGACAGAAGACACCTTC.

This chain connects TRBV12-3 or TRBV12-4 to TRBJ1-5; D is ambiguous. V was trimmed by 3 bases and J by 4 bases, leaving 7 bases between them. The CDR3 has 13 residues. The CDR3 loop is CASSLELNQPQHF. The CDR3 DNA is TGTGCCAGCAGTTTGGAACTAAATCAGCCCCAGCATTTT.

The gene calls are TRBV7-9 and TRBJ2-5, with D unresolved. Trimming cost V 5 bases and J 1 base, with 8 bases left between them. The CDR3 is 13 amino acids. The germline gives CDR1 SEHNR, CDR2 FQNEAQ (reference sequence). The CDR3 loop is CASSRYSQETQYF. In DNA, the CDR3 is TGTGCCAGCAGCCGGTACAGCCAAGAGACCCAGTACTTC.

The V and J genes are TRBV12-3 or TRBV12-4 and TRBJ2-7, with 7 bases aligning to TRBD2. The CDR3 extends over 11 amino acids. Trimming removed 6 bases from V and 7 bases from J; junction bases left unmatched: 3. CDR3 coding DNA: TGTGCCAGCAGGGCGGGGGAAGAGCAGTACTTC. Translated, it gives CASRAGEEQYF.

The CDR3 sequence is CASSATFPDTQYF. The CDR3 nucleotides read TGTGCCAGTAGTGCCACCTTTCCAGATACGCAGTATTTT. This chain joins TRBV19 and TRBJ2-3; D is ambiguous. The CDR3 consists of 13 residues. Trimming stripped 5 bases from V and 4 bases from J, with 10 bases between. Looked up from germline, CDR1 is LNHDA and CDR2 is SQIVND (reference sequence).

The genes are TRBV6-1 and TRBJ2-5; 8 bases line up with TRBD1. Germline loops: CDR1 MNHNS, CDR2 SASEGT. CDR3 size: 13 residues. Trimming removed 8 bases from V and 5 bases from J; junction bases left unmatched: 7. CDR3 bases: TGTGCCAGCTTAGACAGGGGTAGGGAGACCCAGTACTTC. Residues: CASLDRGRETQYF.

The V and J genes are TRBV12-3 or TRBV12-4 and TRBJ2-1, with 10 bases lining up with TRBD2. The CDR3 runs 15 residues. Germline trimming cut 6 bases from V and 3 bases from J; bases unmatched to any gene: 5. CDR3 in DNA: TGTGCCAGCAGCCGGCTAGCGGGAGTCTACAATGAGCAGTTCTTC. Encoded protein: CASSRLAGVYNEQFF.

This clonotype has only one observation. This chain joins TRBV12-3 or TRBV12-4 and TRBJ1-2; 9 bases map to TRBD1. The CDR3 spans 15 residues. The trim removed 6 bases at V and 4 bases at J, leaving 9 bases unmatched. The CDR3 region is CASSVTGGAIYGYTF. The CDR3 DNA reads TGTGCCAGCAGCGTAACAGGGGGCGCAATCTATGGCTACACCTTC.

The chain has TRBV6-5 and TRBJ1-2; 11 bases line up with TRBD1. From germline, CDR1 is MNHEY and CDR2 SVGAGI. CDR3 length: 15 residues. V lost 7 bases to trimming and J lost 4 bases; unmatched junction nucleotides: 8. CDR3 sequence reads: CASNPGQGALYGYTF. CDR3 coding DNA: TGTGCCAGCAACCCCGGACAGGGGGCTCTCTATGGCTACACCTTC.

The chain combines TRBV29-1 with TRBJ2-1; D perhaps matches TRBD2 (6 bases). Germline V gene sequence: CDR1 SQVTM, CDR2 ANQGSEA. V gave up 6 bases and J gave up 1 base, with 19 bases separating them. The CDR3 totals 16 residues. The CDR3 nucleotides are TGCAGCGTGCCCCGCCACCGGAGGGTATCCTACAATGAGCAGTTCTTC. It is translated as CSVPRHRRVSYNEQFF.

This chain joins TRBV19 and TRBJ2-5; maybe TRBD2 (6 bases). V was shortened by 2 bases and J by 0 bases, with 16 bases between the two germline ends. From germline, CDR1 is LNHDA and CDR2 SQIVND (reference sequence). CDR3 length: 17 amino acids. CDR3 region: CASSIHGGVGYQETQYF. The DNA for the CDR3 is TGTGCCAGTAGTATACACGGGGGAGTCGGGTACCAAGAGACCCAGTACTTC. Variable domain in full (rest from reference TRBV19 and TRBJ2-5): DGGITQSPKYLFRKEGQNVTLSCEQNLNHDAMYWYRQDPGQGLRLIYYSQIVNDFQKGDIAEGYSVSREKKESFPLTVTSAQKNPTAFYLCASSIHGGVGYQETQYFGPGTRLLVL.

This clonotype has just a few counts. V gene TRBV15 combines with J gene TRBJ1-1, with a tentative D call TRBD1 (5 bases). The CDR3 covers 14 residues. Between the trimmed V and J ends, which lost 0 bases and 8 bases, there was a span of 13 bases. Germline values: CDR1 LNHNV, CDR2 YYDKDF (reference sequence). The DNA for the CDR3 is TGTGCCACCAGCAGAGATGGGGGGGATAAAGAAGCTTTCTTT. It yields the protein CATSRDGGDKEAFF.

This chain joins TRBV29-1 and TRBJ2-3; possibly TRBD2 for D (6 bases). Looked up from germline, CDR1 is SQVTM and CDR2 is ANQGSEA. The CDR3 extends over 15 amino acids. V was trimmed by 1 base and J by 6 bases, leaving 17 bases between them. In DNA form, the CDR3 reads TGCAGCGTTGAAGGGTTGCCGGGGGACCGGGATACGCAGTATTTT. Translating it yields CSVEGLPGDRDTQYF.

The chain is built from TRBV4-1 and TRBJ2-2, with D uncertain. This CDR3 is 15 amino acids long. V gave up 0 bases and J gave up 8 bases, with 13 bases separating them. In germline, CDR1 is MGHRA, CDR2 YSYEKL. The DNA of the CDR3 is TGCGCCAGCAGCCAAGACGGACGTCTTGAGGGGGAGCTGTTTTTT. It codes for CASSQDGRLEGELFF.

CDR3 nucleotides: TGTGCCAGCGGAGTAACAGGGCGCACTGAAGCTTTCTTT. This translates into CASGVTGRTEAFF. The V call is TRBV27, the J call TRBJ1-1; TRBD1 is a possible D gene (6 bases). Germline CDR1 MNHEY, CDR2 SMNVEV (reference sequence). The length of the CDR3 is 13 residues. With 8 bases removed from V and 4 bases from J, the gap between germline ends came to 14 bases.